Here is one T cell receptor beta chain with its context. The antigen is unknown. Trimming left V 0 bases short and J 5 bases short, with 14 bases between. Per germline, CDR1 SGHTS and CDR2 YDEGEE. The CDR3 has 15 amino acids. This specimen belongs to a study of Graves' ophthalmopathy and Graves' hyperthyroidism. Study as a whole: Peripheral blood was gathered at the point of initial diagnosis, before any treatment started.

Findings and limits, study-wide: The model flagged ophthalmopathy progression at more than 60% sensitivity and roughly 72% specificity.

The PBMCs used were ones drawn from less than 12 ml of fresh peripheral blood. The study amplified TCR beta CDR3 regions using RNA transcripts. Second-round multiplex PCR came after first-round RT-PCR with HTBI primers. TCRdb fed the multiplex PCR reads into MiXCR, producing one record per CDR3 protein. This table holds 200,000 to 250,000 distinct CDR3 sequences, 40% to 50% found once. This chain links TRBV5-8 with TRBJ1-2, with D possibly being TRBD1 (5 bases). The sequenced sample consisted of peripheral blood. This sequence originates from an adult man with Graves' ophthalmopathy. CDR3 nucleotides: TGTGCCAGCAGCTTGGAACCCTGGGGACGGTATGGCTACACCTTC. Protein sequence: CASSLEPWGRYGYTF.